What follows describes a single T cell receptor beta chain. The data stem from a study of blood T cell repertoires in COVID-19. Study background: The analysed material was cDNA or gDNA that came from T cells, B-cell-depleted T cells, or PBMCs.

Data came from immunoSEQ multiplex PCR; TCRdb stores just in-frame clones and leaves some out. Here the sample spans about 160,000 clones, over 60% being singletons. The CDR3 sequence is 14 residues long. V lost 3 bases, J lost 7 bases, and 13 bases lay in between. Germline CDR1 SGHDT, CDR2 YYEEEE. The chain has TRBV5-6 and TRBJ1-4, with D unclear. The sample comprised peripheral blood. The sequence came from a woman aged 80 or over with acute or convalescent COVID-19. CDR3 nucleotides: TGTGCCAGCAGCTCCCTGACGGGGAGTGAAAAACTGTTTTTT. Its protein product is CASSSLTGSEKLFF.